This TCR beta chain was captured in a study of blood T cell repertoires in COVID-19 (dated by TCRdb to the early 2020s). With regard to the full study: Samples from collaborators originated in the United States, Italy and Spain and spanned both the acute and convalescent phases of COVID-19. The prospective study material was composed of cDNA or gDNA derived from T cells, B-cell-depleted T cells, or PBMCs. Subjects who had been exposed to COVID-19, were actively infected with it, or had recovered from it provided the deeply sampled blood TCRbeta repertoires that made up the dataset. The repertoires were released in a freely available public database intended as a resource for research on the immune response to SARS-CoV-2. Samples were obtained from the ongoing ImmuneRACE study (first 160 participants) and from 950 to 1,500 subjects provided by 6 global collaborators. A de-identified subject ID, COVID-19 status, age in years and sex were almost always included in the sample metadata. Where available, HLA class I and class II types were taken from metadata supplied by the sample provider and were not determined by assay-based typing. What the research found in general, with its limitations: Clinical and demographic metadata were provided uncurated, with the amount varying by source and participant.

Participants in the prospective study were aged about 18 to 95 years, lived in about two dozen United States geographic areas, and enrolled through a virtual design. In the prospective study, cohorts were assigned on the basis of participant-reported clinical history obtained from a screening survey and a study questionnaire. A participant counted as exposed if, within 2 weeks of entering the study, that participant had been in contact with someone who had a PCR-confirmed or clinician-diagnosed COVID-19 case. In the prospective study, whole blood, serum and a nasopharyngeal or oropharyngeal swab were collected from each participant by mobile phlebotomists. Participants in the prospective study had the option to provide additional blood draws and questionnaires over a 2-month period. Before DNA extraction, blood samples from the prospective study were shipped at room temperature or frozen. The immunoSEQ Assay, a bias-controlled multiplex PCR, was used to amplify TCRbeta CDR3 regions from genomic DNA. As for the authors' bioinformatics: The number of nucleated cells in each sample was estimated by amplification of reference gene primers within the assay. Sequence reads were collapsed and filtered to measure the absolute abundance of every unique TCRbeta CDR3 rearrangement. For each sample, productive Simpson clonality was calculated as the square root of Simpson's diversity index across productive rearrangements. The table was pulled from immuneACCESS by TCRdb, which kept in-frame rearrangements only. Such tables lose some clones; where checked, under half of the loss comes from unresolved V genes, and the rest has no known cause. V and J calls and clone size are copied from that table; D and trimming were computed from the DNA. For this sample the table gives under 250,000 clones, of which approximately 89% were detected only once. In total, the top ten clones hold approximately 3.5% of the sample.

Comments on this clone: Its antigen specificity is not known. There are no base qualities to consult, and no much larger clone falls within one base.

The receptor comes from a woman aged 25 to 45 who had been exposed to COVID-19. Material: PBMCs or T cells enriched from blood (not recorded which).

CDR3 region: CASSVTRGTYNEQFF. In nucleotide form, the sequence is TGTGCCAGCAGCGTGACTAGAGGCACCTACAATGAGCAGTTCTTC. The receptor chain draws on TRBV7-9 and TRBJ2-1, with TRBD2 as a weak D call on 6 bases. V was cut back by 5 bases and J by 2 bases, leaving a gap of 13 bases between them. The germline V gene (reference sequence) provides CDR1 SEHNR and CDR2 FQNEAQ. Reading from cysteine to phenylalanine, the CDR3 counts 15 amino acids. Only CDR3 DNA remains: 45 bases, in frame from the first base.